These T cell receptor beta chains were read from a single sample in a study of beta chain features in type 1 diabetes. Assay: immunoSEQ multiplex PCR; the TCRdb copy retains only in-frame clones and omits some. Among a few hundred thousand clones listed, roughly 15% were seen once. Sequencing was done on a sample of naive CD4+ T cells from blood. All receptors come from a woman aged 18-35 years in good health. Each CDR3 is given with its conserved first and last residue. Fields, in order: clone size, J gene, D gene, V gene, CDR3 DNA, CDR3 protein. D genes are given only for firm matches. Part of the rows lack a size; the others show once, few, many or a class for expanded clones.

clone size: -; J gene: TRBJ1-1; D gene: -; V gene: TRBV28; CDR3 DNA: TGTGCCAGCAGTACTACAGGCTCTTCCATGAACACTGAAGCTTTCTTT; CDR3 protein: CASSTTGSSMNTEAFF
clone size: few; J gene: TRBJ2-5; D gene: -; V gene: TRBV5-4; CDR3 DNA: TGTGCCAGCAGCCGAGCTAGCACACAAGAGACCCAGTACTTC; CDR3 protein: CASSRASTQETQYF
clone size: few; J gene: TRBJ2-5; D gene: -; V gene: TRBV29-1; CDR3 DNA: TGCAGCGCCCCGGACAGCAAGGGGTTGGAGACCCAGTACTTC; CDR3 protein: CSAPDSKGLETQYF
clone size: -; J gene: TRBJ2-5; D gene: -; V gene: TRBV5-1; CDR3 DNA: TGCGCCAGCAGCTTGGTCCAGGGCAAGACCCAGTACTTC; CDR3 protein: CASSLVQGKTQYF
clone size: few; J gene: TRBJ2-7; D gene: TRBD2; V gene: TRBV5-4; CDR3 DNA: TGTGCCAGCAGCTTGCGGACTAGTGAATACGAGCAGTACTTC; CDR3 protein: CASSLRTSEYEQYF
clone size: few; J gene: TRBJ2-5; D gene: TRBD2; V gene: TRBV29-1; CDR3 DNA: TGCAGCGTGGAGGTAGCGGGAGGAGCCCAAGAGACCCAGTACTTC; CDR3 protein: CSVEVAGGAQETQYF
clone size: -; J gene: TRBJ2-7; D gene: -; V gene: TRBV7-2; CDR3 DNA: TGTGCCAGCAGCTTTTATCGGGCGGGGTCAAGGGAGCAGTACTTC; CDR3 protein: CASSFYRAGSREQYF
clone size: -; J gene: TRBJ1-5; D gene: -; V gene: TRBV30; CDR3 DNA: TGTGCCTGGGCCCCAGGGCCTAGCAATCAGCCCCAGCATTTT; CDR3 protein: CAWAPGPSNQPQHF
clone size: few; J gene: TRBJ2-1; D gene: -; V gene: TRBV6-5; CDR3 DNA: TGTGCCAGCAGAGAGGGACTTCGTGAGCAGTTCTTC; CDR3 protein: CASREGLREQFF
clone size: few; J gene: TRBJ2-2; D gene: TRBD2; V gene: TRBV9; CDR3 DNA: TGTGCCAGCAGCGCCCGAGCGGGAGGGGGGACCGGGGAGCTGTTTTTT; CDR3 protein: CASSARAGGGTGELFF
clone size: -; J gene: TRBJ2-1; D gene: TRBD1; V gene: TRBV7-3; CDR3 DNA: TGTGCCAGCAGCGAGACAGGGATTGAGCAGTTCTTC; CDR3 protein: CASSETGIEQFF
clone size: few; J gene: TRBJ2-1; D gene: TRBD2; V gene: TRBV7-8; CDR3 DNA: TGTGCCAGCAGCGTAGCGGGGGCCAGGGACAATGAGCAGTTCTTC; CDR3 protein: CASSVAGARDNEQFF
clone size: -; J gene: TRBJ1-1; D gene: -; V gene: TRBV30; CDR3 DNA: TGTGCCTGGAGTGATCTAACTTTTGGACAAAAGAACACTGAAGCTTTCTTT; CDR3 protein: CAWSDLTFGQKNTEAFF
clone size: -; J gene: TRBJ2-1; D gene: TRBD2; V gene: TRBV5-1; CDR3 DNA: TGCGCCAGCAGCTCTCGGACTAGGGCCAATGAGCAGTTCTTC; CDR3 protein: CASSSRTRANEQFF
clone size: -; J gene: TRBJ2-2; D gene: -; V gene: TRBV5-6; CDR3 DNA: TGTGCCAGCAGCTTTGGCCCCACCGGGGAGCTGTTTTTT; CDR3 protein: CASSFGPTGELFF
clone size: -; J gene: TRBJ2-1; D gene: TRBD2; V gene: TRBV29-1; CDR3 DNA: TGCAGCGTCCGAGCGGGAGGTCCCTACAATGAGCAGTTCTTC; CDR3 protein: CSVRAGGPYNEQFF
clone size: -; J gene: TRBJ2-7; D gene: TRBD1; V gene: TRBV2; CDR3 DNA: TGTGCCAGCAGTGAGAGCCGGGACAGGGTTCGAAGGGTCGAGCAGTACTTC; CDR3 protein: CASSESRDRVRRVEQYF
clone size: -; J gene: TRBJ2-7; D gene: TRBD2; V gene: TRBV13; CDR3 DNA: TGTGCCAGCAGCTTATCCCCTGGACTAGCGGGGTCAGGGAACGAGCAGTACTTC; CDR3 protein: CASSLSPGLAGSGNEQYF
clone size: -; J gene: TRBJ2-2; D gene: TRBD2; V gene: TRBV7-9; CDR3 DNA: TGTGCCAGCAGCCCTGGAGTAGCGGGAATGGCCGGGGAGCTGTTTTTT; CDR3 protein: CASSPGVAGMAGELFF
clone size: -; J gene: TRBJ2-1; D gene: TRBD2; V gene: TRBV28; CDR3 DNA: TGTGCCAGCAGTTCGAGCGGGAGGGCCCACAATGAGCAGTTCTTC; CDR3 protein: CASSSSGRAHNEQFF
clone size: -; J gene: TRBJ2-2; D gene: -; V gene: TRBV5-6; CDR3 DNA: TGTGCCAGCAGCCAGAGCGGGACAGGTACCGGGGAGCTGTTTTTT; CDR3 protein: CASSQSGTGTGELFF
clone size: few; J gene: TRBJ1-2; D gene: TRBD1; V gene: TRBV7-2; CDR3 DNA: TGTGCCAGCAGCCAGCGACAGGGTTCGACTGAGCGAGGCTACACCTTC; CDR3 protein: CASSQRQGSTERGYTF
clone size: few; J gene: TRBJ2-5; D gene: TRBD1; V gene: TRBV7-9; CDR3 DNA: TGTGCCAGCAGCCCCCCGGGACAGGGAGCCCAGTACTTC; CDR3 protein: CASSPPGQGAQYF
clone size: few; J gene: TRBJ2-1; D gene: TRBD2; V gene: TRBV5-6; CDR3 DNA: TGTGCCAGCAACGATCTAGCGGGAGTTAATGAGCAGTTCTTC; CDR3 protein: CASNDLAGVNEQFF
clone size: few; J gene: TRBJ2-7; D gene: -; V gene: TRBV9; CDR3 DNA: TGTGCCAGCAGCGTAGAACAGGGACCTTCCTACGAGCAGTACTTC; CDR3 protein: CASSVEQGPSYEQYF
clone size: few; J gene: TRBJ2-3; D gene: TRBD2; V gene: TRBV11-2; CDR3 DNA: TGTGCCAGCAGCTTAGGACTAGCGGGAAAGTGGACAGATACGCAGTATTTT; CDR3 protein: CASSLGLAGKWTDTQYF
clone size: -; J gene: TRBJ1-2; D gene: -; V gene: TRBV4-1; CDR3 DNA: TGCGCCAGCAGCCAAGGGCGGCAGGGGTTTTCTTTTGGCTACACCTTC; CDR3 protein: CASSQGRQGFSFGYTF
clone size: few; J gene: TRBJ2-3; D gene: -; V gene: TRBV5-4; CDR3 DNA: TGTGCCAGCACTTCCTCACTACCCCCAGATACGCAGTATTTT; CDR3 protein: CASTSSLPPDTQYF
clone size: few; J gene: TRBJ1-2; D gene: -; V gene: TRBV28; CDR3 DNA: TGTGCCAGCAGTGAATGGACAGTCGGCTACACCTTC; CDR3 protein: CASSEWTVGYTF
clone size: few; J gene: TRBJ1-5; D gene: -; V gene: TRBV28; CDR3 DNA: TGTGCCAGCACGACAAGCAATCAGCCCCAGCATTTT; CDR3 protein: CASTTSNQPQHF
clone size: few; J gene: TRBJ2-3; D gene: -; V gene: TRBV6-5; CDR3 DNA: TGTGCCAGCAGTTATGGCAGGGCTGAGAATACGCAGTATTTT; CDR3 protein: CASSYGRAENTQYF
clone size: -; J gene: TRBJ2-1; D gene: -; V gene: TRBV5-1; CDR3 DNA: TGCGCCAGCAGCGGGGTAGGGGAGTCGGGGGATGAGCAGTTCTTC; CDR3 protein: CASSGVGESGDEQFF
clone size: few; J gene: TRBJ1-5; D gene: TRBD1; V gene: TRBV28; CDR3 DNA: TGTGCCAGCAGCGATCTATCGGGACAGGTGAGCAATCAGCCCCAGCATTTT; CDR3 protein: CASSDLSGQVSNQPQHF
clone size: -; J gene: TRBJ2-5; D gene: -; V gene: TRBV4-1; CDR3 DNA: TGCGCCAGCAGCCAAGGATTACGCGAACAAGAGACCCAGTACTTC; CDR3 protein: CASSQGLREQETQYF
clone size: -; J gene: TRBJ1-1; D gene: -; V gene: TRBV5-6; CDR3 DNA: TGTGCCAGCAGCTACCTTGGCAGGTCGAACACTGAAGCTTTCTTT; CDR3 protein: CASSYLGRSNTEAFF
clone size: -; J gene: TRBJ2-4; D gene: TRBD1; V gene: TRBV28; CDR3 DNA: TGTGCCAGCAGTCATATCCCGGACAGGGGTATTCGCGGGACTGGACCGAAGTCCAAAAACATTCAGTACTTC; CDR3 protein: CASSHIPDRGIRGTGPKSKNIQYF
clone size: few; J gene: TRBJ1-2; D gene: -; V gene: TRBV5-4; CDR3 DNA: TGTGCCAGCAGCTTGGATGGGCAGAGATATGGCTACACCTTC; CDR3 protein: CASSLDGQRYGYTF
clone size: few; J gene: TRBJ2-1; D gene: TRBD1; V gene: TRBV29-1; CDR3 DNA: TGCAGCTACGGACAGGTAGACAATGAGCAGTTCTTC; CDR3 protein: CSYGQVDNEQFF
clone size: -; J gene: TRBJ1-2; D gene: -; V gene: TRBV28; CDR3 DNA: TGTGCAGAGGGAGGGACTCACTATGGCTACACCTTC; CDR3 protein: CAEGGTHYGYTF
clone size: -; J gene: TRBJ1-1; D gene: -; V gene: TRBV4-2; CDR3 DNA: TGTGCCAGCAGCCAAGATACAGGGAGGAACACTGAAGCTTTCTTT; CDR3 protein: CASSQDTGRNTEAFF
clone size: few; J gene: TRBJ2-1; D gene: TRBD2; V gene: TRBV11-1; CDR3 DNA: TGTGCCAGCAGCTTAATGAGCGGGAGGGCCCATGAGCAGTTCTTC; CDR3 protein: CASSLMSGRAHEQFF
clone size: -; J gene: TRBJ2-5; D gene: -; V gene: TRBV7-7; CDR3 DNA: TGTGCTAGCAGCTTAGCCGGTGCGGGGGAGACCCAGTACTTC; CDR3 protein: CASSLAGAGETQYF
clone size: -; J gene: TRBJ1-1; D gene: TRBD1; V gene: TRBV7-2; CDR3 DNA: TGTGCCAGCAGGGGACAGGGTAACACTGAAGCTTTCTTT; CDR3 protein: CASRGQGNTEAFF
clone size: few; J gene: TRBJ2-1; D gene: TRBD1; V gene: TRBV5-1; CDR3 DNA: TGCGCCAGCAGCTTGGCTTCCACAGGGGTGAATGAGCAGTTCTTC; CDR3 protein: CASSLASTGVNEQFF
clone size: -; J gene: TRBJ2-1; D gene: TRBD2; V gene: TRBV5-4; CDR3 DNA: TGTGCCAGCAGCTTGAAAATTAGCGGGAGGGGGAATGAGCAGTTCTTC; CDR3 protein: CASSLKISGRGNEQFF
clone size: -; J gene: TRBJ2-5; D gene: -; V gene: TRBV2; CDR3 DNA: TGTGCCAGCAGTCTACAGAAAGAGACCCAGTACTTC; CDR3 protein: CASSLQKETQYF
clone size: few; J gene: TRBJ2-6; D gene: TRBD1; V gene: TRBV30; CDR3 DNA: TGTGCCTGGAGGGGCCAGGGGGCGCCTGGGGCCAACGTCCTGACTTTC; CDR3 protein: CAWRGQGAPGANVLTF
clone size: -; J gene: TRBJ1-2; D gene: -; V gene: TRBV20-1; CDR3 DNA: TGCAGTGTCGCCAGGGTGCGAGGCTACACCTTC; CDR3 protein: CSVARVRGYTF
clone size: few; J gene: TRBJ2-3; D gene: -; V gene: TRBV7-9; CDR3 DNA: TGTGCCAGCAGGCGGTCGTCCGATACGCAGTATTTT; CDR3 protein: CASRRSSDTQYF
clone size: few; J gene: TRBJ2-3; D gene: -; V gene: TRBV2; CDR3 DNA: TGTGCCAGCATAGCCGTAGATACGCAGTATTTT; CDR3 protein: CASIAVDTQYF
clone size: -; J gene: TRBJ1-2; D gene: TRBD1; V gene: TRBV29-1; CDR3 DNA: TGCAGCGTTGACGACAGGGGGGCCGGCTATGGCTACACCTTC; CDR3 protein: CSVDDRGAGYGYTF
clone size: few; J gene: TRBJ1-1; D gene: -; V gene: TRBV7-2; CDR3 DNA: TGTGCCAGCAGCTTAAGGGGATTTTACACTGAAGCTTTCTTT; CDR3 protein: CASSLRGFYTEAFF
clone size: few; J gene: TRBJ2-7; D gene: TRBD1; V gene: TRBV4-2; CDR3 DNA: TGTGCCAGCAGCCAGACAGGGAGCTCCTACGAGCAGTACTTC; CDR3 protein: CASSQTGSSYEQYF